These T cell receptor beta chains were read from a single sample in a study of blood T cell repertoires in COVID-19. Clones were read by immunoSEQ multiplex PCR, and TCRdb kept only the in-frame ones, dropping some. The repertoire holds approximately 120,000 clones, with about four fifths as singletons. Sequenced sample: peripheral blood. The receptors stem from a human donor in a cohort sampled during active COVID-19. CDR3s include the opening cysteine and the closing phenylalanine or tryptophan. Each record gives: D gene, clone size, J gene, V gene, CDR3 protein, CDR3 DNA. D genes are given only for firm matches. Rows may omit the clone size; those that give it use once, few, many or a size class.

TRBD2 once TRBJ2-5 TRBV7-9 CASSPRLAGEQETQYF TGTGCCAGCAGCCCCCGACTAGCGGGGGAACAAGAGACCCAGTACTTC
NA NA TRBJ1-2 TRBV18 CASSLKEAAGYTF TGTGCCAGCTCACTGAAGGAGGCTGCCGGCTACACCTTC
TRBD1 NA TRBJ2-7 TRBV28 CASSKTGGSYEQYF TGTGCCAGCAGCAAGACAGGGGGCTCTTACGAGCAGTACTTC
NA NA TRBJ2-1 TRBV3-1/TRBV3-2 CASSRTPTEYNEQFF TGTGCCAGCAGCCGAACCCCTACTGAGTACAATGAGCAGTTCTTC
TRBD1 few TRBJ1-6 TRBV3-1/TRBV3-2 CASSLRTGQNSPLHF TGTGCCAGCAGCCTCCGGACAGGCCAAAATTCACCCCTCCACTTT
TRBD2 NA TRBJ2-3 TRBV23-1 CASSQGGRPTDTQYF TGCGCCAGCAGTCAGGGGGGGAGGCCCACAGATACGCAGTATTTT
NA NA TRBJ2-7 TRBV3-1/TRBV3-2 CASSQEVGGPNEQYF TGTGCCAGCAGCCAAGAGGTCGGGGGGCCCAACGAGCAGTACTTC
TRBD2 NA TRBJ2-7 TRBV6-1 CASSANLGLERAYEQYF TGTGCCAGCAGTGCAAACCTTGGACTAGAGAGGGCCTACGAGCAGTACTTC
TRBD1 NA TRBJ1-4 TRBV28 CASRRQGANEKLFF TGTGCCAGCAGGCGACAGGGGGCTAATGAAAAACTGTTTTTT
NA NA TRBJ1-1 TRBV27 CASSFFSGLNTEAFF TGTGCCAGCAGTTTTTTCTCGGGACTAAACACTGAAGCTTTCTTT
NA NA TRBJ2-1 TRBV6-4 CASSPMRGGVNEQFF TGTGCCAGCAGCCCGATGCGGGGAGGAGTCAATGAGCAGTTCTTC
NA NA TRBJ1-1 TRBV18 CASSPSIRNTEAFF TGTGCCAGCTCACCATCCATCAGGAACACTGAAGCTTTCTTT
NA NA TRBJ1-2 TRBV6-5 CASSYVQSYGYTF TGTGCCAGCAGTTACGTTCAGTCCTATGGCTACACCTTC
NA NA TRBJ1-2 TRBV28 CASTQNGVGGNRLGYTF TGTGCCAGCACACAGAATGGGGTAGGGGGTAATAGACTTGGCTACACCTTC
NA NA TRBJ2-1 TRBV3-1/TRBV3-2 CASSLPGTEQFF TGTGCCAGCAGCCTCCCGGGAACTGAGCAGTTCTTC
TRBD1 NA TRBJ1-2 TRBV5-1 CASSPGQGEIGGYTF TGCGCCAGCAGCCCGGGACAGGGGGAAATCGGTGGCTACACCTTC
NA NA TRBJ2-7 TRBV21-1 CASSKEGTGMYEQYF TGTGCCAGCAGCAAAGAAGGGACAGGTATGTACGAGCAGTACTTC
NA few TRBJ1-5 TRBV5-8 CASSLGRGVGQPQHF TGTGCCAGCAGCTTGGGGAGGGGTGTAGGTCAGCCCCAGCATTTT
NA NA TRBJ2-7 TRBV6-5 CASSYSGGGLDEQYF TGTGCCAGCAGTTACTCCGGGGGAGGCTTGGACGAGCAGTACTTC
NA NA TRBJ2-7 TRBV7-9 CASSQAQASYEQYF TGTGCCAGCAGCCAGGCACAAGCCTCCTACGAGCAGTACTTC
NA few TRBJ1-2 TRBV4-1 CASSQDRSYGYTF TGCGCCAGCAGCCAAGACAGAAGCTATGGCTACACCTTC
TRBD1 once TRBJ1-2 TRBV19 CASSSGTGGNYGYTF TGTGCCAGTAGTTCCGGGACAGGGGGCAACTATGGCTACACCTTC
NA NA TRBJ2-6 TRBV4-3 CASSQVYNSGANVLTF TGCGCCAGCAGCCAAGTGTACAACTCTGGGGCCAACGTCCTGACTTTC
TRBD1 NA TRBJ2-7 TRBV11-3 CASSLAGDSVYEQYF TGTGCCAGCAGCTTAGCCGGGGACAGCGTCTACGAGCAGTACTTC
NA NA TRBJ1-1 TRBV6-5 CASRERGPAFF TGTGCCAGCAGGGAGCGGGGCCCCGCTTTCTTT
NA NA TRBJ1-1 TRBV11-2 CASSPPRSAPNTEAFF TGTGCCAGCAGCCCCCCCCGGAGCGCTCCGAACACTGAAGCTTTCTTT
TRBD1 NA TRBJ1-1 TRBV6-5 CASSSPGQRMNTEAFF TGTGCCAGCAGTTCTCCGGGACAGAGAATGAACACTGAAGCTTTCTTT
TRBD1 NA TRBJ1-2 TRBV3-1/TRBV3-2 CASSHDRVSSYGYTF TGTGCCAGCAGCCATGACAGGGTATCTTCCTATGGCTACACCTTC
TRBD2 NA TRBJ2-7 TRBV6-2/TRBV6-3 CASSYFGLAGSGYEQYF TGTGCCAGCAGTTACTTTGGGCTAGCGGGGTCAGGCTACGAGCAGTACTTC
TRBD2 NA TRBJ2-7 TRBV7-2 CASSLAQLAGRYEQYF TGTGCCAGCAGCTTAGCGCAACTAGCGGGGCGCTACGAGCAGTACTTC
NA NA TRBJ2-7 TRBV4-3 CASSQDGSRAYEQYF TGCGCCAGCAGCCAAGATGGGTCCAGGGCCTACGAGCAGTACTTC
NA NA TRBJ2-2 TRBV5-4 CASSLEGQPTGELFF TGTGCCAGCAGCTTGGAGGGACAACCGACCGGGGAGCTGTTTTTT